This passage covers 21 T cell receptor beta chains from one sample sequenced in a study of T cells after yellow fever vaccination. Each CDR3 protein is one row after TCRdb ran MiXCR on the 5' RACE reads. This table holds fewer than 350,000 distinct CDR3 sequences, 3.5% to 4.5% found once. The sequences come from PBMCs, collected 15 days after the yellow fever booster vaccination. The receptor source for this set is a man younger than 30 who received the YFV17D yellow fever vaccine.

This clonotype was detected many times. The chain recombines TRBV27 with TRBJ2-1, with 8 bases identical to TRBD2. The germline CDR1 and CDR2 sequences are MNHEY and SMNVEV (reference sequence). The CDR3 extends over 15 amino acids. The J segment lost 4 bases and the V segment lost 4 bases, leaving 6 bases of the junction unmatched. The CDR3 nucleotides are TGTGCCAGCAGTTGGAGTACTAGCGGTTACAATGAGCAGTTCTTC. This sequence encodes CASSWSTSGYNEQFF.

The chain combines TRBV7-2 with TRBJ1-3; 10 bases fit TRBD1. J gave up 4 bases and V 6 bases, and 6 bases lay outside the gene matches. The CDR3 length is 15 residues. The germline V gene has CDR1 SGHTA and CDR2 FQGNSA. CDR3 DNA: TGTGCCAGCAGACCGACAGGGGGCTCAGGAAACACCATATATTTT. This encodes CASRPTGGSGNTIYF.

This clonotype was detected ten times or more. The rearrangement uses TRBV12-3 or TRBV12-4 and TRBJ2-3; D remains unclear. Trimming pared 3 bases from V and 0 bases from J, leaving 10 bases between. The CDR3 runs to 15 residues. CDR3 DNA: TGTGCCAGCAGTTTTTGGTCACCTAGCACAGATACGCAGTATTTT. Translating gives CASSFWSPSTDTQYF.

This clonotype was counted ten times or more. This sequence joins TRBV4-3 and TRBJ2-1; a possible D gene is TRBD2 (6 bases). In germline, CDR1 is LGHNA, CDR2 YSLEER. Trimming removed 0 bases from V and 9 bases from J, with 9 bases in between. The CDR3 runs 13 residues. This CDR3 reads CASSQDRGAEQFF. DNA of the CDR3: TGCGCCAGCAGCCAAGATCGCGGGGCTGAGCAGTTCTTC.

This clonotype was observed many times. This sequence joins TRBV7-2 and TRBJ2-3; 8 bases fit TRBD2. Germline CDR1 and CDR2: SGHTA and FQGNSA. The ends lost 5 bases at V and 4 bases at J; junction bases unmatched: 8. This CDR3 is built from 15 residues. The CDR3 reads CASSLGTSRSDTQYF. The CDR3 region has the DNA TGTGCCAGCAGCCTAGGGACTAGTAGATCAGATACGCAGTATTTT.

This clonotype was seen a handful of times. The chain is built from TRBV10-3 and TRBJ2-1, with 14 nucleotides matching TRBD2. Per germline, CDR1 ENHRY and CDR2 SYGVKD. V was pared by 4 bases and J by 9 bases, with 8 bases of the junction left unmatched. The CDR3 runs to 16 residues. Here the CDR3 DNA reads TGTGCCATCAGTGGGGGCACAGGACTAGCGGGAGGTGAGCAGTTCTTC. It codes for CAISGGTGLAGGEQFF.

This clonotype was counted ten times or more. This chain joins TRBV11-2 and TRBJ2-5; 9 bases are a match to TRBD2. Germline CDR1 SGHAT, CDR2 FQNNGV. The CDR3 consists of 22 residues. After removal of 2 bases from V and 2 bases from J, the junction contained 24 bases not matched to a gene. The DNA for the CDR3 is TGTGCCAGCAGCTTAAGGTCATTCAACCTGGCGGGGGGGCCCGTACAACAAGAGACCCAGTACTTC. It specifies CASSLRSFNLAGGPVQQETQYF.

The chain is built from TRBV20-1 and TRBJ2-7; the D is unclear. This CDR3 has 11 residues. Trimming removed 0 bases at V and 3 bases at J, with 3 bases between. Germline CDR1 is DFQATT and CDR2 is SNEGSKA (reference sequence). CDR3 sequence reads: CSAREGYEQYV. CDR3 sequence (DNA): TGCAGTGCTAGAGAGGGCTACGAGCAGTACGTC.

CDR3 residues: CASSDYGSMNNSPLHF. CDR3 sequence (DNA): TGTGCCAGCAGTGATTACGGCAGTATGAATAATTCACCCCTCCACTTT. The V gene is TRBV2, the J gene TRBJ1-6; unclear D gene. With 3 bases removed from V and 5 bases from J, the gap between germline ends came to 14 bases. Germline values: CDR1 SNHLY, CDR2 FYNNEI. This CDR3 comprises 16 residues. Using reference TRBV2 and TRBJ1-6 for the parts outside the CDR3, the full variable domain is EPEVTQTPSHQVTQMGQEVILRCVPISNHLYFYWYRQILGQKVEFLVSFYNNEISEKSEIFDDQFSVERPDGSNFTLKIRSTKLEDSAMYFCASSDYGSMNNSPLHFGNGTRLTVT.

This clonotype was found many times. The rearrangement links TRBV5-6 to TRBJ2-1, with D unclear. Germline assignment: CDR1 SGHDT and CDR2 YYEEEE. V was pared by 4 bases and J by 6 bases, with 14 bases between. The CDR3 extends over 14 amino acids. This CDR3 is CASSQKTVSNEQFF. The CDR3 bases are TGTGCCAGCAGCCAAAAAACAGTATCCAATGAGCAGTTCTTC.

This clonotype was detected many times. This sequence joins TRBV19 and TRBJ2-2; 8 bases agree with TRBD1. V shed 5 bases and J 5 bases; nucleotides not matched to a gene: 7. The germline V gene has CDR1 LNHDA and CDR2 SQIVND (reference sequence). The CDR3 is 15 residues long. The CDR3 here is CASSPRQGATGELFF. The CDR3 DNA reads as TGTGCCAGTAGTCCGAGGCAGGGGGCGACCGGGGAGCTGTTTTTT.

This clonotype was detected a few times. V gene TRBV9 combines with J gene TRBJ2-3; no definite D call. The CDR3 spans 15 residues. V lost 0 bases, J lost 1 base, and 9 bases lay in between. From germline, CDR1 is SGDLS and CDR2 YYNGEE. The CDR3 DNA is TGTGCCAGCAGCGTAGTTGGGCATGGCACAGATACGCAGTATTTT. It is translated as CASSVVGHGTDTQYF.

The chain carries TRBV27 and TRBJ1-1, with TRBD1 matching over 8 bases. Germline-derived CDR1 and CDR2 are MNHEY and SMNVEV (reference sequence). The CDR3 runs to 20 residues. J lost 5 bases, V lost 5 bases, and 25 bases had no gene match. DNA for the CDR3: TGTGCCAGCAGTCCGGCGACAGGGGCTACTAGGGGCGCGATTGGTACTGAAGCTTTCTTT. Its protein is CASSPATGATRGAIGTEAFF.

This clonotype was detected many times. This sequence joins TRBV6-5 and TRBJ1-6; no reliable D call. V dropped 5 bases and J dropped 11 bases, with 10 bases sitting between them. The CDR3 length is 12 residues. CDR1 and CDR2 (germline): MNHEY, SVGAGI. CDR3 nucleotide sequence: TGTGCCAGCAGTGCCCTCGGGACACCCCTCCACTTT. It is translated as CASSALGTPLHF.

This chain connects TRBV20-1 to TRBJ1-2; D not resolved. CDR3 length: 12 amino acids. The V end was cut by 0 bases, the J end by 8 bases, with 10 bases between. Looked up from germline, CDR1 is DFQATT and CDR2 is SNEGSKA (reference sequence). CDR3 DNA: TGCAGTGCTAGAGATCTGGAGGCGGGCTACACCTTC. The encoded protein is CSARDLEAGYTF.

This clonotype was recorded at least ten times. The chain links TRBV6-2 or TRBV6-3 to TRBJ2-6; either TRBD1 or TRBD2 may fit D (5 bases each). Per germline, CDR1 MNHEY and CDR2 SVGEGT. The V end lost 8 bases, the J end lost 4 bases, and 21 bases lay between the germline ends. The CDR3 has 17 amino acids. Here the CDR3 DNA reads TGTGCCAGCTCCTACGGGACGTTCGAGAGGGGGGCCAACGTCCTGACTTTC. This sequence encodes CASSYGTFERGANVLTF.

This clonotype was recorded at least ten times. This chain links TRBV20-1 with TRBJ1-6, with TRBD1 matching 8 bases. Trimming took 4 bases from V and 7 from J; bases not matched to a gene: 12. The CDR3 contains 16 residues. CDR1 and CDR2 (germline): DFQATT, SNEGSKA (reference sequence). CDR3 DNA: TGCAGTGCTAACCGACAGGGGTTAACCCGAAATTCACCCCTCCACTTT. Translating gives CSANRQGLTRNSPLHF.

This clonotype has a handful of counts. The chain couples TRBV7-9 to TRBJ2-3; D remains ambiguous. V gave up 8 bases and J gave up 7 bases, with 7 bases separating them. CDR1 and CDR2 from the germline V gene are SEHNR and FQNEAQ (reference sequence). The CDR3 runs 10 residues. The CDR3 here is CASGLNTQYF. The CDR3 nucleotides read TGTGCCAGCGGTCTCAATACGCAGTATTTT.

This clonotype was seen ten or more times. The chain combines TRBV5-1 with TRBJ2-1, with D perhaps matching TRBD1 or TRBD2 (6 bases each). This CDR3 has 15 residues. Germline V gene sequence: CDR1 SGHRS, CDR2 YFSETQ. The V end was cut by 0 bases, the J end by 12 bases, with 19 bases between. In DNA, the CDR3 is TGCGCCAGCAGCTTGGCCCCGGGGGCCTTTGGTGTGCAGTTCTTC. It translates to CASSLAPGAFGVQFF.

V usage is TRBV19 and J usage is TRBJ1-3; tentative D call: TRBD1 (5 bases). CDR1 and CDR2 (germline): LNHDA, SQIVND (reference sequence). V shed 6 bases and J shed 0 bases, with 15 bases lying between them. This CDR3 region has 16 residues. This CDR3 is CASSRTPLSSGNTIYF. The CDR3 DNA is TGTGCCAGTAGCCGGACACCCTTGAGCTCTGGAAACACCATATATTTT. The entire variable domain, with the rest obtained from reference TRBV19 and TRBJ1-3, is as follows: DGGITQSPKYLFRKEGQNVTLSCEQNLNHDAMYWYRQDPGQGLRLIYYSQIVNDFQKGDIAEGYSVSREKKESFPLTVTSAQKNPTAFYLCASSRTPLSSGNTIYFGEGSWLTVV.

The chain has TRBV7-9 and TRBJ1-1, with no clear D. The V gene's germline CDR1 is SEHNR and CDR2 FQNEAQ (reference sequence). Trimming took off 6 bases at V and 1 base at J, with 9 bases between the two ends. This CDR3 is 13 amino acids long. The CDR3 here is CASRFSGNTEAFF. The CDR3 nucleotides read TGTGCCAGCAGATTCTCAGGGAACACTGAAGCTTTCTTT.